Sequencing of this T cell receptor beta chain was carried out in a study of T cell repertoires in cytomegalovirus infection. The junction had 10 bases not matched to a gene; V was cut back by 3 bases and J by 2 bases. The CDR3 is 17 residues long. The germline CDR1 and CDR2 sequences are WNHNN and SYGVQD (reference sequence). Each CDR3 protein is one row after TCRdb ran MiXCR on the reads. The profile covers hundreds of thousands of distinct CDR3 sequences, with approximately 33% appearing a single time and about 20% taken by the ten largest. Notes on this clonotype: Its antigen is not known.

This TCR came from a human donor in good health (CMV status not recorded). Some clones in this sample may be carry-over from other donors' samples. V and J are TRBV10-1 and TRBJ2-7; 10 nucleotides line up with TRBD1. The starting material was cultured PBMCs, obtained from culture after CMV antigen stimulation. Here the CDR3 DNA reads TGCGCCAGCAGTGACCCCCGCGGACAGGGGGGTACCTACGAGCAGTACTTC. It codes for CASSDPRGQGGTYEQYF.